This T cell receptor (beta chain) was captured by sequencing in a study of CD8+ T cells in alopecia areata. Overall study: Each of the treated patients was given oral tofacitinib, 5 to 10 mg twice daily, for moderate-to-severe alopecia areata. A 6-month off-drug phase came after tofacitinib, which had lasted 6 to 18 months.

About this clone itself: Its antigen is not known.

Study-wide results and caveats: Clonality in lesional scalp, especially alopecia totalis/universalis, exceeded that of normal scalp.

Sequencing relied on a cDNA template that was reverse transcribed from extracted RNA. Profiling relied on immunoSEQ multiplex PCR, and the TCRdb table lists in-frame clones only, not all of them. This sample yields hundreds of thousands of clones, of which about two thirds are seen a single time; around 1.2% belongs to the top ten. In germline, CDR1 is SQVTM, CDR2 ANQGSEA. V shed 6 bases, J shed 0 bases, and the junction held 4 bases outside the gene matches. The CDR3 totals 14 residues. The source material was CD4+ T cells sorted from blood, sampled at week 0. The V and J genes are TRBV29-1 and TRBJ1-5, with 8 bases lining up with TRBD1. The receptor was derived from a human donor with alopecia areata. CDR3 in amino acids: CSVGQGLSNQPQHF. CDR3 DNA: TGCAGCGTCGGACAGGGCCTTAGCAATCAGCCCCAGCATTTT.